This T cell receptor beta chain was observed in a study of T cell responses to AZD1222 COVID-19 vaccine. Study conclusions and caveats: Per reports, nearly half of all spike-specific TCRs target regions that are unmutated in variants. Females made up more of the donors, who were largely white British, and clonal diversity may have come out too low.

Sequenced by immunoSEQ multiplex PCR; TCRdb stores in-frame clones only, minus some. The sample has 120,000 to 150,000 clones, about nine tenths seen once. The germline V gene encodes CDR1 SEHNR and CDR2 FQNEAQ (reference sequence). The length of the CDR3 is 14 residues. V was cut by 5 bases and J by 5 bases, with 15 bases left in between. Comment on this clone: The antigen remains undetermined.

This receptor was taken from an adult in good health. The source was peripheral blood, collected on day 0 of AZD1222 vaccination. The genes are TRBV7-9 and TRBJ1-1; tentative D call: TRBD1 (5 bases). Written as DNA, the CDR3 is TGTGCCAGCAGCCCCCAGGGCGGGGGGACTGAAGCTTTCTTT. The encoded protein is CASSPQGGGTEAFF.